Each of the 27 T cell receptor beta chains below was sequenced from the same sample in a study of CD8 T cells in ankylosing spondylitis. MiXCR, run by TCRdb on the 5' RACE reads, gives a single entry per CDR3 protein. The sample has nearly 350,000 distinct CDR3 sequences, about 15% seen once. Sequenced sample: blood, either unsorted or a sorted T cell fraction (not recorded which). Source of these receptors: a male donor with ankylosing spondylitis or in good health (not recorded which).

This clonotype was counted between two and nine times. The genes are TRBV11-2 and TRBJ1-1; D might be TRBD1 (6 bases). V was cut by 3 bases and J by 2 bases, with 10 bases left in between. The CDR3 consists of 14 residues. In germline, CDR1 is SGHAT, CDR2 FQNNGV. As DNA, the CDR3 is TGTGCCAGCAGCTTGGAACAGGGCAACACTGAAGCTTTCTTT. Its translation is CASSLEQGNTEAFF.

The chain employs TRBV20-1 and TRBJ1-4; TRBD1 is a possible D gene (6 bases). Germline V CDR1 and CDR2: DFQATT, SNEGSKA (reference sequence). V was pared by 4 bases and J by 8 bases, with 11 bases between. This CDR3 comprises 12 residues. The CDR3 reads CSAKTGWEKLFF. The CDR3 nucleotides read TGCAGTGCTAAAACAGGGTGGGAAAAACTGTTTTTT.

This clonotype has more than one count but fewer than ten. The chain combines TRBV11-1 with TRBJ2-3, with 9 nucleotides matching TRBD2. CDR1 and CDR2 (germline): SGHAT, FQDESV (reference sequence). Trimming at V came to 5 bases and at J to 0 bases, leaving 12 bases not matched to a gene. CDR3 length: 18 amino acids. In DNA, the CDR3 is TGTGCCAGCAGCCCTCGCGGGATTAGCGGGAGAAGCACAGATACGCAGTATTTT. Amino acids: CASSPRGISGRSTDTQYF.

This clonotype showed up just a few times. The chain uses TRBV19 and TRBJ2-2; 9 positions match TRBD2. Germline values: CDR1 LNHDA, CDR2 SQIVND (reference sequence). After removal of 3 bases from V and 2 bases from J, the junction contained 4 bases not matched to a gene. CDR3 length: 16 residues. The CDR3 nucleotides read TGTGCCAGTAGTATGAATAGCGGGGGAAACACCGGGGAGCTGTTTTTT. It is translated as CASSMNSGGNTGELFF.

The chain employs TRBV6-1 and TRBJ1-4; D perhaps matches TRBD1 (5 bases). Trimming stripped 6 bases from V and 7 bases from J, with 15 bases between. The CDR3 is 14 amino acids. The germline CDR1 and CDR2 sequences are MNHNS and SASEGT. The CDR3: CASRSTGTVEKLFF. The CDR3 bases are TGTGCCAGCAGATCAACCGGGACGGTTGAAAAACTGTTTTTT.

In this sample, this clonotype turned up a few times. This chain connects TRBV5-1 to TRBJ2-3; unclear D gene. V dropped 5 bases and J dropped 6 bases, with 13 bases sitting between them. CDR1 SGHRS and CDR2 YFSETQ come from the germline V gene. The CDR3 is 13 amino acids. The CDR3 bases are TGCGCCAGCAGACCCTCGGCAGTGGATACGCAGTATTTT. Protein product: CASRPSAVDTQYF.

V gene TRBV7-2 combines with J gene TRBJ2-1, with TRBD2 as a possible D gene (5 bases). Germline V gives CDR1 SGHTA, CDR2 FQGNSA. The V end was cut by 5 bases, the J end by 9 bases, with 20 bases between. This CDR3 is built from 15 residues. The CDR3 DNA sequence: TGTGCCAGCAGCCTAAGGACTTCAACGAATCCTGAGCAGTTCTTC. Protein sequence: CASSLRTSTNPEQFF.

The chain combines TRBV13 with TRBJ2-5; TRBD2 is a possible D gene (6 bases). The germline V gene encodes CDR1 PRHDT and CDR2 FYEKMQ (reference sequence). The V end was cut by 4 bases, the J end by 0 bases, with 21 bases between. CDR3 length equals 18 residues. The CDR3 region is CASSYLTKGLGHQETQYF. In DNA, the CDR3 is TGTGCCAGCAGCTACCTAACCAAGGGACTGGGTCACCAAGAGACCCAGTACTTC.

This clonotype was detected only a few times. CDR3 region: CSASEGGPGDSNQPQHF. The CDR3 bases are TGCAGTGCTAGTGAAGGGGGACCGGGAGATAGCAATCAGCCCCAGCATTTT. The chain is built from TRBV20-1 and TRBJ1-5; maybe TRBD1 (6 bases). CDR1 DFQATT and CDR2 SNEGSKA come from the germline V gene (reference sequence). V was clipped by 3 bases and J by 0 bases, with 18 bases between them. This CDR3 spans 17 amino acids.

The rearrangement uses TRBV27 and TRBJ1-1; TRBD1 is a possible D gene (5 bases). Trimming took 3 bases from V and 0 from J, leaving 17 bases between them. The germline CDR1 and CDR2 sequences are MNHEY and SMNVEV (reference sequence). CDR3 size: 17 residues. This chain's CDR3 is CASSFSTGTKMNTEAFF. The CDR3 nucleotides are TGTGCCAGCAGTTTTAGCACAGGAACGAAGATGAACACTGAAGCTTTCTTT.

This clonotype was counted a few times. V usage is TRBV27 and J usage is TRBJ2-3; 15 bases map to TRBD2. Germline CDR1 reads MNHEY; CDR2 reads SMNVEV (reference sequence). The CDR3 runs 14 residues. V dropped 8 bases and J dropped 9; count of bases not matched to a gene: 6. DNA for the CDR3: TGTGCCAGCTTTAGGACTAGCGGGAGGGGGACGCAGTATTTT. It specifies CASFRTSGRGTQYF.

The chain links TRBV5-1 to TRBJ2-3; the D gene could be TRBD1 or TRBD2 (5 bases each). The ends were cut back, 2 bases at V and 6 bases at J, with 16 bases in the middle. Germline loops: CDR1 SGHRS, CDR2 YFSETQ. The CDR3 contains 15 residues. The DNA for the CDR3 is TGCGCCAGCAGCTTAACCGGGGCCGACGCCGATACGCAGTATTTT. Translated: CASSLTGADADTQYF.

The chain couples TRBV5-1 to TRBJ2-3, with D possibly matching TRBD1 (5 bases). The CDR3 loop spans 14 amino acids. Germline V gives CDR1 SGHRS, CDR2 YFSETQ. The V end was cut by 1 base, the J end by 4 bases, with 10 bases between. The CDR3: CASSLTGRADTQYF. The CDR3 DNA reads as TGCGCCAGCAGCTTGACAGGACGCGCAGATACGCAGTATTTT.

The rearrangement links TRBV7-2 to TRBJ2-5; TRBD2 aligns across 14 bases. This CDR3 has 17 amino acids. Germline trimming cut 1 base from V and 5 bases from J; bases unmatched to any gene: 6. Germline V lookup: CDR1 SGHTA, CDR2 FQGNSA. The CDR3 loop reads CASSLVGLAGGGETQYF. In nucleotides, the CDR3 is TGTGCCAGCAGCTTAGTAGGACTAGCGGGAGGCGGGGAGACCCAGTACTTC. Based on the CDR3 plus reference TRBV7-2 and TRBJ2-5, the full variable domain is GAGVSQSPSNKVTEKGKDVELRCDPISGHTALYWYRQSLGQGLEFLIYFQGNSAPDKSGLPSDRFSAERTGGSVSTLTIQRTQQEDSAVYLCASSLVGLAGGGETQYFGPGTRLLVL.

V usage is TRBV10-3 and J usage is TRBJ2-7; a weak D match, TRBD2 (6 bases). Trimming left V 4 bases short and J 0 bases short, with 13 bases between. The CDR3 consists of 15 residues. CDR1 is ENHRY and CDR2 is SYGVKD in the germline V gene. In DNA, the CDR3 is TGTGCCATCAGTGGATCTAGCGTCAGCTCCTACGAGCAGTACTTC. Its protein is CAISGSSVSSYEQYF.

This clonotype was observed a handful of times. In DNA form, the CDR3 reads TGCGCCAGCAGCTCGCTGGACAGGGCCAGCGAGACCCAGTACTTC. Protein product: CASSSLDRASETQYF. This chain joins TRBV5-1 and TRBJ2-5, with TRBD1 matching 8 bases. Germline CDR1 and CDR2: SGHRS and YFSETQ. With V trimmed by 3 bases and J by 5 bases, 9 bases remained unmatched. The CDR3 has 15 amino acids.

The V and J genes are TRBV27 and TRBJ2-1; 14 positions match TRBD2. The germline gives CDR1 MNHEY, CDR2 SMNVEV (reference sequence). The CDR3 contains 13 residues. The V gene end was trimmed by 8 bases and the J gene end by 9 bases; junction bases not matched to a gene: 3. The DNA of the CDR3 is TGTGCCAGCCGGACTAGCGGGAGGACTGAGCAGTTCTTC. This sequence encodes CASRTSGRTEQFF.

A few counts support this clonotype. The genes are TRBV6-1 and TRBJ2-7; 11 bases are a match to TRBD1. V lost 6 bases to trimming and J lost 6 bases; unmatched junction nucleotides: 4. In germline, CDR1 is MNHNS, CDR2 SASEGT. The CDR3 extends over 13 amino acids. Here the CDR3 reads CASRDRGQGEQYF. The CDR3 nucleotides read TGTGCCAGCAGGGACAGGGGGCAGGGCGAGCAGTACTTC.

The chain employs TRBV7-9 and TRBJ1-2, with 7 bases lining up with TRBD1. In germline, CDR1 is SEHNR, CDR2 FQNEAQ (reference sequence). CDR3 size: 14 residues. With 4 bases clipped from V and 6 bases from J, the junction kept 8 bases outside the gene matches. CDR3 region: CASSWSGTADGYTF. In DNA form, the CDR3 reads TGTGCCAGCAGCTGGTCCGGGACAGCAGATGGCTACACCTTC.

This clonotype was recorded a few times. The chain is built from TRBV20-1 and TRBJ2-1; TRBD2 might be the D (7 bases). The CDR3 sequence is 15 residues long. The V end was cut by 5 bases, the J end by 0 bases, with 14 bases between. Germline V gene lookup returns CDR1 DFQATT and CDR2 SNEGSKA (reference sequence). Written as DNA, the CDR3 is TGCAGTGCTTCCCGGGGGGCTAGCTCCTACAATGAGCAGTTCTTC. Translating gives CSASRGASSYNEQFF.

This clonotype appeared a few times. This sequence joins TRBV20-1 and TRBJ2-1; the D gene is possibly TRBD2 (5 bases). Per the germline V gene, CDR1 is DFQATT and CDR2 is SNEGSKA (reference sequence). Deletions cut 0 bases from V and 7 bases from J, with 10 bases between. The CDR3 sequence is 13 residues long. The CDR3 sequence: CSARDQRVNEQFF. In nucleotides, the CDR3 is TGCAGTGCTAGAGATCAGAGGGTAAATGAGCAGTTCTTC.

V and J are TRBV6-2 or TRBV6-3 and TRBJ2-1; D gene unclear. This CDR3 has 14 amino acids. Germline CDR1 MNHEY, CDR2 SVGEGT. V was trimmed by 6 bases and J by 6 bases, leaving 15 bases between them. As DNA, the CDR3 is TGTGCCAGCAGGCCACATGCGACGCCCAATGAGCAGTTCTTC. Amino acids: CASRPHATPNEQFF.

V gene TRBV5-6 combines with J gene TRBJ2-3, with 7 bases that match TRBD2. CDR1 and CDR2 from the germline V gene are SGHDT and YYEEEE. Trimming cost V 7 bases and J 2 bases; bases outside gene matches: 4. This CDR3 comprises 13 residues. The CDR3 nucleotides read TGTGCCAGCCTGGGGGGGAACACAGATACGCAGTATTTT. It specifies CASLGGNTDTQYF.

The chain uses TRBV7-2 and TRBJ2-2, with 9 bases lining up with TRBD2. Germline trimming cut 4 bases from V and 4 bases from J; bases unmatched to any gene: 4. Per germline, CDR1 SGHTA and CDR2 FQGNSA. CDR3 size: 15 residues. CDR3 sequence reads: CASSSQRGVTGELFF. The CDR3 nucleotides read TGTGCCAGCAGCTCCCAGCGGGGGGTCACCGGGGAGCTGTTTTTT.

The chain's CDR3 is CASSQDPGEQYF. The DNA of the CDR3 is TGTGCCAGCAGCCAAGATCCGGGAGAGCAGTACTTC. The rearrangement links TRBV3-1 to TRBJ2-7, with TRBD2 as a possible D gene (5 bases). Trimming took 0 bases from V and 7 from J, leaving 7 bases between them. This CDR3 spans 12 amino acids. The germline V gene encodes CDR1 LGHDT and CDR2 YNNKEL (reference sequence).

The chain is built from TRBV6-1 and TRBJ1-4, with a weak D call TRBD1 (6 bases). V gave up 6 bases and J gave up 6 bases, with 17 bases separating them. The CDR3 spans 15 residues. CDR1 MNHNS and CDR2 SASEGT come from the germline V gene. CDR3 loop: CASRLRTAAHEKLFF. CDR3 nucleotides: TGTGCCAGCAGACTACGGACAGCAGCGCATGAAAAACTGTTTTTT.

The sample holds a few counts of this clonotype. This is likely a read error, given that the CDR3 carries no conserved phenylalanine or tryptophan at its end. The chain uses TRBV4-2 and TRBJ2-7; 11 bases match TRBD1. The germline gives CDR1 LGHNA, CDR2 YNFKEQ. The CDR3 has 15 residues. The V and J ends lost 5 bases and 5 bases, in that order; junction bases with no gene match: 8. DNA of the CDR3: TGTGCCAGCAGCATAGGACAGGGGGCCGGGGACGAGCAGTACCTC. This gives the protein CASSIGQGAGDEQYL.